In this sample, the clone carrying this TCR beta chain turned up many times. The target antigen is unknown. This entry comes from a study of glioma-infiltrating T cells. Germline values: CDR1 MDHEN, CDR2 SYDVKM. V was pared by 6 bases and J by 3 bases, with 15 bases between. The CDR3 has 14 amino acids. Amplification of TCR alpha and beta CDR3 regions from RNA used iRepertoire nested multiplex PCR. TCRdb re-derived calls from the multiplex PCR reads in MiXCR, one entry per CDR3 protein. The table has about 93,000 distinct CDR3 sequences, roughly 40% seen once. Study-wide results and limits: Tissue-blood divergence was below expectation in non-neoplastic patients, above in gliomas.

Sample: glioma tissue, nonneoplastic brain tissue, or PBMCs (not recorded which). The receptor's source is a human donor with low-grade glioma or glioblastoma, undergoing nonglioma brain surgery, or in good health (not recorded which). The J gene is TRBJ2-7, the V gene TRBV28; possible D gene TRBD1, 7 bases. CDR3: CASSNPGGIYEQYF. CDR3 sequence (DNA): TGTGCCAGCAGCAACCCAGGGGGGATCTACGAGCAGTACTTC.